The 31 T cell receptor beta chains in this list originate from one sample, sequenced in a study of cytomegalovirus exposure and HLA in healthy donors. The PCR employed 60 Vbeta primers together with 13 Jbeta primers. Repertoires were generated with immunoSEQ multiplex PCR, while TCRdb's copy carries only in-frame clones and drops some. The table records around 110,000 clones, roughly three quarters of them present only once. Sequenced sample: PBMCs. These TCRs come from a man aged 25-45 years in good health and CMV-seropositive.

This sequence joins TRBV13 and TRBJ1-1; 10 bases match TRBD1. Germline V gene data show CDR1 as PRHDT and CDR2 as FYEKMQ (reference sequence). CDR3 length: 16 amino acids. V shed 3 bases, J shed 6 bases, and the junction held 10 bases outside the gene matches. The DNA for the CDR3 is TGTGCCAGCAGCTTGGGACAGGGGCATGCCGTGGCTGAAGCTTTCTTT. This translates into CASSLGQGHAVAEAFF.

J is TRBJ2-5 and V is TRBV30; TRBD2 matches 11 bases. This CDR3 region has 15 residues. CDR1 GTSNPN and CDR2 SVGIG come from the germline V gene (reference sequence). V gave up 0 bases and J gave up 2 bases; unmatched junction bases: 2. CDR3 loop: CAWSVLAGGQETQYF. CDR3 DNA: TGTGCCTGGAGTGTTCTAGCGGGGGGACAAGAGACCCAGTACTTC.

The V and J genes are TRBV7-3 and TRBJ2-7, with D unclear. V dropped 6 bases and J dropped 2 bases, with 8 bases sitting between them. The CDR3 has 12 residues. The germline V gene encodes CDR1 SGHTA and CDR2 FQGTGA. The CDR3 DNA reads as TGTGCCAGCAGGCGAGATGCCTACGAGCAGTACTTC. It yields the protein CASRRDAYEQYF.

The chain has TRBV2 and TRBJ2-7, with unresolved D. Germline CDR1 and CDR2: SNHLY and FYNNEI. The CDR3 has 13 amino acids. With 2 bases removed from V and 5 bases from J, the gap between germline ends came to 10 bases. Here the CDR3 reads CASSEMAAHEQYF. CDR3 sequence (DNA): TGTGCCAGCAGTGAAATGGCGGCCCACGAGCAGTACTTC.

There are a few counts of this clone. The J gene is TRBJ1-2, the V gene TRBV5-1; 7 bases match TRBD1. The V gene's germline CDR1 is SGHRS and CDR2 YFSETQ. V gave up 4 bases and J gave up 7 bases; unmatched junction bases: 10. The CDR3 length is 14 residues. This CDR3 reads CASSLTGAMSGYTF. CDR3 coding DNA: TGCGCCAGCAGCCTCACAGGGGCGATGAGTGGCTACACCTTC.

The count of this clone is one. The chain is built from TRBV10-3 and TRBJ2-7; TRBD1 aligns across 9 bases. With 2 bases clipped from V and 6 bases from J, the junction kept 5 bases outside the gene matches. The CDR3 has 14 residues. From germline, CDR1 is ENHRY and CDR2 SYGVKD. CDR3 nucleotides: TGTGCCATCAGTGAGGGACAGGGGTTAAGCGAGCAGTACTTC. Translation: CAISEGQGLSEQYF.

The gene calls are TRBV6-5 and TRBJ1-2; D is unclear. With 4 bases removed from V and 4 bases from J, the gap between germline ends came to 13 bases. CDR3 length equals 14 residues. The V gene's germline CDR1 is MNHEY and CDR2 SVGAGI. This chain's CDR3 is CASSSRTEGYGYTF. CDR3 bases: TGTGCCAGCAGTTCCCGGACGGAGGGCTATGGCTACACCTTC.

V usage is TRBV14 and J usage is TRBJ1-1; tentatively, D is TRBD1 (5 bases). The CDR3 consists of 15 residues. Between the trimmed V and J ends, which lost 1 base and 5 bases, there was a span of 14 bases. CDR1 and CDR2 from the germline V gene are SGHDN and FVKESK. The CDR3 here is CASSQVRGSRTEAFF. CDR3 DNA: TGTGCCAGCAGCCAAGTAAGGGGATCGCGGACTGAAGCTTTCTTT. Based on the CDR3 plus reference TRBV14 and TRBJ1-1, the full variable domain is EAGVTQFPSHSVIEKGQTVTLRCDPISGHDNLYWYRRVMGKEIKFLLHFVKESKQDESGMPNNRFLAERTGGTYSTLKVQPAELEDSGVYFCASSQVRGSRTEAFFGQGTRLTVV.

The chain employs TRBV6-4 and TRBJ1-1, with D hard to call. Germline V lookup: CDR1 MRHNA, CDR2 SNTAGT. The V and J ends lost 1 base and 1 base respectively, with 25 bases between them. There are 20 residues in the CDR3. CDR3: CASSDCDPRDDMFENTEAFF. As DNA, the CDR3 is TGTGCCAGCAGTGACTGCGACCCGCGGGATGACATGTTCGAGAACACTGAAGCTTTCTTT.

The V gene is TRBV11-2, the J gene TRBJ2-3, with 10 bases identical to TRBD2. The CDR3 length is 17 residues. Unmatched junction bases numbered 12, after V lost 5 bases and J lost 4 bases. The germline V gene has CDR1 SGHAT and CDR2 FQNNGV. This chain's CDR3 is CASSLRMSGGAADTQYF. Here the CDR3 DNA reads TGTGCCAGCAGCCTCAGGATGAGCGGGGGGGCCGCAGATACGCAGTATTTT.

The chain employs TRBV19 and TRBJ2-5; TRBD2 might be the D (6 bases). CDR3 length: 14 amino acids. Trimming took 2 bases from V and 11 from J, leaving 18 bases between them. CDR1 is LNHDA and CDR2 is SQIVND in the germline V gene (reference sequence). CDR3 nucleotide sequence: TGTGCCAGTAGTATAAAAGGAGCGACGGGGGAGCAGTACTTC. Amino acid sequence: CASSIKGATGEQYF.

This clone occurred once. This chain links TRBV6-5 with TRBJ2-7, with 7 bases matching TRBD2. This CDR3 is built from 16 residues. Per the germline V gene, CDR1 is MNHEY and CDR2 is SVGAGI. Trimming at V came to 3 bases and at J to 2 bases, leaving 10 bases not matched to a gene. The CDR3 spells CASSYSAREGTYEQYF. The CDR3 region has the DNA TGTGCCAGCAGTTATTCGGCCAGGGAGGGTACCTACGAGCAGTACTTC.

A few counts support this clone. The chain is built from TRBV11-2 and TRBJ2-7, with 7 bases identical to TRBD1. V was pared by 1 base and J by 0 bases, with 3 bases of the junction left unmatched. The germline V gene encodes CDR1 SGHAT and CDR2 FQNNGV. The CDR3 sequence is 15 residues long. The CDR3 DNA follows: TGTGCCAGCAGCTTAGCAGCAGGGGGCTCCTACGAGCAGTACTTC. Its translation is CASSLAAGGSYEQYF.

The chain is built from TRBV27 and TRBJ1-2; maybe TRBD1 (6 bases). CDR3 length: 15 amino acids. In germline, CDR1 is MNHEY, CDR2 SMNVEV (reference sequence). V was clipped by 9 bases and J by 4 bases, with 21 bases between them. The CDR3 protein is CARGPKKGGVYGYTF. The CDR3 DNA sequence: TGTGCCAGAGGCCCCAAAAAGGGGGGGGTCTATGGCTACACCTTC.

The V gene is TRBV15, the J gene TRBJ2-7; 8 nucleotides match TRBD1. CDR1 is LNHNV, CDR2 YYDKDF, per germline (reference sequence). The CDR3 length is 18 residues. The ends lost 0 bases at V and 2 bases at J; junction bases unmatched: 12. Here the CDR3 DNA reads TGTGCCACCAGCAGAGATCTACCCGGAACAGGGGGTCCCTACGAGCAGTACTTC. This gives the protein CATSRDLPGTGGPYEQYF.

This clone has more than one count but fewer than ten. V gene TRBV30 combines with J gene TRBJ2-3; no clear D gene. This CDR3 spans 14 amino acids. Trimming removed 5 bases at V and 2 bases at J, with 14 bases between. CDR1 and CDR2 from the germline V gene are GTSNPN and SVGIG (reference sequence). The CDR3 loop reads CAWQPGSNTDTQYF. The CDR3 DNA reads as TGTGCCTGGCAACCCGGGTCCAACACAGATACGCAGTATTTT.

The V gene is TRBV9, the J gene TRBJ2-7; TRBD1 aligns across 10 bases. V lost 2 bases to trimming and J lost 4 bases; unmatched junction nucleotides: 3. Per germline, CDR1 SGDLS and CDR2 YYNGEE. The CDR3 has 14 amino acids. CDR3 sequence (DNA): TGTGCCAGCAGCGTCTCGGGACAGGGGTACGAGCAGTACTTC. It encodes CASSVSGQGYEQYF.

A remark on this clone: The junction does not match germline at one end; this may be a read error. The V call is TRBV10-3, the J call TRBJ2-6; D might be TRBD1 (5 bases). Germline V gives CDR1 ENHRY, CDR2 SYGVKD. The CDR3 runs 16 residues. CDR3 in DNA: TGTGCCATCAGTGAGTCGAAAAACTCTGGGGCCAACGGCCTGACTTTC. This codes for CAISESKNSGANGLTF.

CDR3 bases: TGTGCCAGCAGCTTGGAGGACAGGGGAAACTATGGCTACACCTTC. It is translated as CASSLEDRGNYGYTF. The V gene is TRBV5-6, the J gene TRBJ1-2; 9 nucleotides align to TRBD1. V shed 0 bases, J shed 2 bases, and the junction held 2 bases outside the gene matches. Germline CDR1 and CDR2: SGHDT and YYEEEE. This CDR3 comprises 15 residues.

J is TRBJ2-7 and V is TRBV5-5; D perhaps matches TRBD2 (6 bases). Germline loops: CDR1 SGHKS, CDR2 YYEKEE (reference sequence). The CDR3 loop spans 14 amino acids. Trimming took 3 bases from V and 3 from J, leaving 13 bases between them. The CDR3 sequence: CASSSRDSFYEQYF. CDR3 in DNA: TGTGCCAGCAGCTCCCGGGACTCCTTCTACGAGCAGTACTTC.

The chain joins TRBV19 to TRBJ1-1; no firm D call. Germline V gene lookup returns CDR1 LNHDA and CDR2 SQIVND (reference sequence). The CDR3 runs to 17 residues. V dropped 0 bases and J dropped 1 base, with 15 bases sitting between them. The CDR3 loop is CASSIDYFLGGNTEAFF. DNA for the CDR3: TGTGCCAGTAGTATAGATTACTTTCTAGGTGGGAACACTGAAGCTTTCTTT. Filled out from reference TRBV19 and TRBJ1-1, the complete variable domain reads DGGITQSPKYLFRKEGQNVTLSCEQNLNHDAMYWYRQDPGQGLRLIYYSQIVNDFQKGDIAEGYSVSREKKESFPLTVTSAQKNPTAFYLCASSIDYFLGGNTEAFFGQGTRLTVV.

The chain links TRBV11-3 to TRBJ2-5; a possible D gene is TRBD2 (5 bases). Trimming left V 1 base short and J 4 bases short, with 16 bases between. This CDR3 comprises 16 residues. Germline V gene data show CDR1 as SGHNT and CDR2 as YENEEA. The CDR3 loop reads CASSLVLTGVGETQYF. In DNA form, the CDR3 reads TGTGCCAGCAGCTTAGTTCTAACCGGGGTGGGAGAGACCCAGTACTTC.

CDR3 coding DNA: TGTGCCAGCAGCGTAAACCCCCAGGGTTACGAGCAGTACTTC. Its translation: CASSVNPQGYEQYF. The chain recombines TRBV9 with TRBJ2-7; tentative D call: TRBD1 (5 bases). From germline, CDR1 is SGDLS and CDR2 YYNGEE. The CDR3 has 14 amino acids. Trimming pared 1 base from V and 4 bases from J, leaving 12 bases between. Combining the CDR3 with reference TRBV9 and TRBJ2-7 gives the whole variable domain DSGVTQTPKHLITATGQRVTLRCSPRSGDLSVYWYQQSLDQGLQFLIQYYNGEERAKGNILERFSAQQFPDLHSELNLSSLELGDSALYFCASSVNPQGYEQYFGPGTRLTVT.

This clone was observed a single time. V usage is TRBV6-4 and J usage is TRBJ1-2; TRBD1 aligns across 9 bases. The CDR3 consists of 15 residues. The ends lost 7 bases at V and 2 bases at J; junction bases unmatched: 8. Germline CDR1 MRHNA, CDR2 SNTAGT. In DNA form, the CDR3 reads TGTGCCAGCAAAGTTTGGGACAGGGCCAACTATGGCTACACCTTC. Protein: CASKVWDRANYGYTF.

This rearrangement joins TRBV2 to TRBJ1-1, with D perhaps TRBD1 (5 bases). The CDR3 is 15 amino acids. CDR1 is SNHLY, CDR2 FYNNEI, per germline. Trimming removed 4 bases at V and 5 bases at J, with 17 bases between. CDR3 DNA: TGTGCCAGCAGTGCACCATCATGGGGGGTTACTGAAGCTTTCTTT. Its protein is CASSAPSWGVTEAFF.

V gene TRBV4-2 combines with J gene TRBJ2-4; 9 bases agree with TRBD2. With 8 bases clipped from V and 0 bases from J, the junction kept 11 bases outside the gene matches. The germline gives CDR1 LGHNA, CDR2 YNFKEQ. This CDR3 comprises 17 residues. CDR3: CASSLWASGTAKNIQYF. In DNA form, the CDR3 reads TGTGCCAGCTCTTTGTGGGCTAGCGGGACAGCCAAAAACATTCAGTACTTC.

V gene TRBV6-5 combines with J gene TRBJ2-3, with 8 bases identical to TRBD1. The CDR3 contains 16 residues. Germline-derived CDR1 and CDR2 are MNHEY and SVGAGI. With V trimmed by 1 base and J by 2 bases, 5 bases remained unmatched. CDR3 DNA sequence: TGTGCCAGCAGTTACTTGACAGGGGTTTCCACAGATACGCAGTATTTT. Its translation is CASSYLTGVSTDTQYF.

The rearrangement joins TRBV29-1 to TRBJ1-4, with 7 bases identical to TRBD1. This CDR3 is built from 16 residues. The J segment lost 3 bases and the V segment lost 7 bases, leaving 14 bases of the junction unmatched. Germline V gene sequence: CDR1 SQVTM, CDR2 ANQGSEA. DNA for the CDR3: TGCAGCGCTCTAGGGGGGACAGTCGGCGCTAATGAAAAACTGTTTTTT. Its protein product is CSALGGTVGANEKLFF.

The V gene is TRBV28, the J gene TRBJ2-7, with 7 bases lining up with TRBD1. V was pared by 4 bases and J by 5 bases, with 11 bases of the junction left unmatched. The CDR3 has 15 residues. The V gene's germline CDR1 is MDHEN and CDR2 SYDVKM. CDR3 sequence: CASSSRVGQLHEQYF. The CDR3, as DNA: TGTGCCAGCAGTTCCCGCGTGGGACAGCTCCACGAGCAGTACTTC.

As for this clone: Possible read error: a much larger clone is one base away. J is TRBJ1-2 and V is TRBV7-3; TRBD1 aligns across 10 bases. CDR3 length equals 17 residues. Germline CDR1 reads SGHTA; CDR2 reads FQGTGA. The CDR3 loop is CSSSPSPRDRGDHGYTF. CDR3 coding DNA: TGTTCCAGCAGCCCAAGCCCGCGGGACAGGGGAGACCATGGCTACACCTTC.

The J gene is TRBJ2-3, the V gene TRBV27; 12 bases are a match to TRBD2. V was clipped by 6 bases and J by 2 bases; unmatched bases: 12. Germline CDR1 MNHEY, CDR2 SMNVEV (reference sequence). The CDR3 consists of 18 residues. The CDR3 region has the DNA TGTGCCAGCAGACCAAAAGGACTAGCGGGGACTTTCACAGATACGCAGTATTTT. It codes for CASRPKGLAGTFTDTQYF.